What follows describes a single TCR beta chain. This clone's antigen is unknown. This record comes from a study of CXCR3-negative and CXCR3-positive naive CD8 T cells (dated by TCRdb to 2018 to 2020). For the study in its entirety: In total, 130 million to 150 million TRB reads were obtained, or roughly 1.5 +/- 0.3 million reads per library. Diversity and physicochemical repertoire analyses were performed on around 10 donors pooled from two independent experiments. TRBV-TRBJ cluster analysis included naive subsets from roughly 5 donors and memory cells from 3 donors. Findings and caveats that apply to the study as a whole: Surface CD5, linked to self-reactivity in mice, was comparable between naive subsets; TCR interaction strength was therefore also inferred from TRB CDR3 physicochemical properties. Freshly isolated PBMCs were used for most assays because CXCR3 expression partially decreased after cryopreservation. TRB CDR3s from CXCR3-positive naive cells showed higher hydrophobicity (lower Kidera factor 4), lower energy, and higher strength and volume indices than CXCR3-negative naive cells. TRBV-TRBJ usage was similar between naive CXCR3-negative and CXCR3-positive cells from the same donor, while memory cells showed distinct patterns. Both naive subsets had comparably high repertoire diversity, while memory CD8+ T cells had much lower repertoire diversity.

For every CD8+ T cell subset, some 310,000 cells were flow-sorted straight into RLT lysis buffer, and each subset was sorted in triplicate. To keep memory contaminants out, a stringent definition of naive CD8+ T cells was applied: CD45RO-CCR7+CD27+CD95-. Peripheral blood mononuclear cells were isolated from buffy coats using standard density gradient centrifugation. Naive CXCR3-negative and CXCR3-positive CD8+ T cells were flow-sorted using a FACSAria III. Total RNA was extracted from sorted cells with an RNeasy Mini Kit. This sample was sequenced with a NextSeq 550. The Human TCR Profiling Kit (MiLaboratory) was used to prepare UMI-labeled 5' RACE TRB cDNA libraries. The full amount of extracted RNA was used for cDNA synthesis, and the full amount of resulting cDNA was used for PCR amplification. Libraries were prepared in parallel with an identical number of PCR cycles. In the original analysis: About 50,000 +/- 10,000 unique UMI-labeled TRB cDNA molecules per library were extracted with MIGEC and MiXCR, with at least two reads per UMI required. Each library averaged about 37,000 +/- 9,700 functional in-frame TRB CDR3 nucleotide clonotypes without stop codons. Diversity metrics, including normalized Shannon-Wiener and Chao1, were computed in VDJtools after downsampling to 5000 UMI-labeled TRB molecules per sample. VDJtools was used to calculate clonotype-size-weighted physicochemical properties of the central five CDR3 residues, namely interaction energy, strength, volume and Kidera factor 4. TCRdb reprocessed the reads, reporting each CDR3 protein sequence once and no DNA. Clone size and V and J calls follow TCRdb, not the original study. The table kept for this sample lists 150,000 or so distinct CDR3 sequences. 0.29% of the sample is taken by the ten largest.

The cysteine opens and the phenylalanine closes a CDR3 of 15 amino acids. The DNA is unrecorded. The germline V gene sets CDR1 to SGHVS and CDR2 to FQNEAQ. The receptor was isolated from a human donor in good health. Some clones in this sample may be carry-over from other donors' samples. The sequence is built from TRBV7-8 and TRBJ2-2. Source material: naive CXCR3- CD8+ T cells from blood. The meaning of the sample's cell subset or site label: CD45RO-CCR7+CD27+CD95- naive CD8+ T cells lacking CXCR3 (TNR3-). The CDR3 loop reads CASSLYLLHTGELFF.